This entry lists 4 T cell receptor beta chains sequenced from one sample in a study of OX40 agonist ivuxolimab in advanced cancers. Assay: immunoSEQ multiplex PCR; the TCRdb copy retains only in-frame clones and omits some. In the table there are about 86,000 clones, about 83% of which are singletons. The input for sequencing was CD4+ or CD8+ T cells sorted from blood, taken in a trial of the OX40 agonist ivuxolimab. The source is an adult with an advanced solid tumor such as melanoma, head and neck, liver or kidney cancer.

The V and J genes are TRBV29-1 and TRBJ1-5; D is unclear. Trimming left V 4 bases short and J 2 bases short, with 15 bases between. Germline V gene sequence: CDR1 SQVTM, CDR2 ANQGSEA. The CDR3 is 15 residues long. In DNA form, the CDR3 reads TGCAGCGTTGTGCTCCCAGGAGGTGGCAATCAGCCCCAGCATTTT. It codes for CSVVLPGGGNQPQHF. Variable domain in full (rest from reference TRBV29-1 and TRBJ1-5): SAVISQKPSRDICQRGTSLTIQCQVDSQVTMMFWYRQQPGQSLTLIATANQGSEATYESGFVIDKFPISRPNLTFSTLTVSNMSPEDSSIYLCSVVLPGGGNQPQHFGDGTRLSIL.

The gene calls are TRBV7-9 and TRBJ2-1; TRBD2 aligns across 11 bases. J was trimmed by 6 bases and V by 3 bases; bases with no gene match: 7. The length of the CDR3 is 16 residues. From germline, CDR1 is SEHNR and CDR2 FQNEAQ (reference sequence). The CDR3 DNA reads as TGTGCCAGCAGCTTCCCTAGCGGGAGGTGGGGCAATGAGCAGTTCTTC. This sequence encodes CASSFPSGRWGNEQFF.

CDR3 nucleotides: TGTGCCAGCAGCTTAGCGGGGACAGGGGGGTACGAGCAGTACTTC. This sequence encodes CASSLAGTGGYEQYF. J is TRBJ2-7 and V is TRBV7-9; 11 bases line up with TRBD1. CDR1 is SEHNR and CDR2 is FQNEAQ in the germline V gene (reference sequence). V trimming: 0 bases; J trimming: 4 bases; junction bases outside the gene matches: 2. This CDR3 is 15 amino acids long.

The rearrangement joins TRBV30 to TRBJ2-1; 10 bases are a match to TRBD2. The V gene end was trimmed by 4 bases and the J gene end by 9 bases; junction bases not matched to a gene: 12. Germline V gives CDR1 GTSNPN, CDR2 SVGIG (reference sequence). CDR3 length: 15 amino acids. The CDR3: CAWKYGSGGRGEQFF. As DNA, the CDR3 is TGTGCCTGGAAATACGGTAGCGGGGGGAGAGGTGAGCAGTTCTTC.